The sample holds a few counts of the clone carrying this TCR beta chain. This entry is derived from a study of CD8+ T cells in alopecia areata. TCR sequencing used cDNA made by reverse transcription of extracted RNA. Clones were read by immunoSEQ multiplex PCR, and TCRdb kept only the in-frame ones, dropping some. This sample yields 150,000 to 160,000 clones, of which 45% to 55% are seen a single time; around 19% belongs to the top ten. This TCR derives from a human donor with alopecia areata. Sequencing was performed on CD8+ T cells sorted from blood, taken at week 0.

CDR3 in amino acids: CASSFGTGVGEQYF. The CDR3 DNA is TGTGCCAGCAGCTTTGGGACAGGGGTAGGCGAGCAGTACTTC. V is TRBV13 and J is TRBJ2-7, with 10 positions matching TRBD1. The CDR3 runs 14 residues. V was pared by 3 bases and J by 6 bases, with 5 bases of the junction left unmatched. The germline V gene encodes CDR1 PRHDT and CDR2 FYEKMQ (reference sequence). The full variable domain, with the rest looked up from reference TRBV13 and TRBJ2-7, is AAGVIQSPRHLIKEKRETATLKCYPIPRHDTVYWYQQGPGQDPQFLISFYEKMQSDKGSIPDRFSAQQFSDYHSELNMSSLELGDSALYFCASSFGTGVGEQYFGPGTRLTVT.